This TCR beta chain was identified during a study of vaccination and CD4 T cells after COVID-19. Overall study context: Nine convalescent patients had mild and one had severe PCR-confirmed SARS-CoV-2 disease. Convalescent persons amounted to six males plus four females, two of whom were Hispanic. Investigators stimulated cells with overlapping spike peptides drawn from SARS-CoV-2, HCoV-NL63, HCoV-OC43 and HCoV-229E.

The Oncomine TCR Beta short-read assay sequenced DNA from cultured CD4+ T cells. Someone extracted genomic DNA from cultured CD4+ T cells. TCRdb itself ran the PCR reads through MiXCR, one entry per CDR3 protein. The data hold around 15,000 distinct CDR3 sequences, with over 45% observed a single time. CDR3 length: 15 residues. Per germline, CDR1 SGHTA and CDR2 FQGNSA. With 5 bases clipped from V and 2 bases from J, the junction kept 3 bases outside the gene matches. On this clonotype: Its antigen remains unknown.

Time point: late sampling 161 to 241 days after vaccination in a few convalescent patients. The treatment is: approximately 10-day PBMC culture with coronavirus spike peptide pools or control peptides (ViraFEST assay). The chain has TRBV7-2 and TRBJ2-7, with TRBD2 matching 13 bases. This specimen was CD4+ T cells from blood, cultured in vitro, taken about 7 months after SARS-CoV-2 vaccination. This TCR was recovered from a human donor who had recovered from COVID-19. The CDR3 here is CASSRTSGRAYEQYF. DNA of the CDR3: TGTGCCAGCAGCCGAACTAGCGGGAGGGCCTACGAGCAGTACTTC. Using reference TRBV7-2 and TRBJ2-7 for the parts outside the CDR3, the full variable domain is GAGVSQSPSNKVTEKGKDVELRCDPISGHTALYWYRQSLGQGLEFLIYFQGNSAPDKSGLPSDRFSAERTGGSVSTLTIQRTQQEDSAVYLCASSRTSGRAYEQYFGPGTRLTVT.